These 28 T cell receptor beta chains were sequenced from one sample in a study of Ad26.COV2.S vaccination and SARS-CoV-2 variants. Libraries were prepared by immunoSEQ multiplex PCR; TCRdb keeps only in-frame clonotypes and omits some of them. The repertoire includes about 240,000 clones, 70% to 90% of them detected once, and about 10% sits in the top ten. Treatment specified: over 15 received Ad26.COV2.S at low or high dose, single or two shots; a few received placebo; per-sample allocation not given. All samples were drawn on day 63, counting from the first vaccine or placebo injection. Sample: peripheral blood, taken in a trial of Ad26.COV2.S vaccine versus placebo. These receptors were collected from a person between 18 and 60 years old who received the Ad26.COV2.S COVID-19 vaccine or a placebo.

The chain couples TRBV4-3 to TRBJ1-2; no reliable D call. The V gene lost 1 base and the J gene lost 4 bases, with 19 bases spanning the gap. The germline gives CDR1 LGHNA, CDR2 YSLEER. CDR3 length: 17 residues. The CDR3 DNA is TGCGCCAGCAGCCAAGTCGGCGCCAGACTAACTTTCTATGGCTACACCTTC. This sequence encodes CASSQVGARLTFYGYTF.

The chain carries TRBV29-1 and TRBJ2-7; TRBD2 matches at 12 bases. From germline, CDR1 is SQVTM and CDR2 ANQGSEA. The CDR3 loop spans 13 amino acids. V trimming: 6 bases; J trimming: 3 bases; junction bases outside the gene matches: 3. The CDR3 is CSVTSGRLYEQYF. The CDR3 DNA sequence: TGCAGCGTGACTAGCGGGAGACTCTACGAGCAGTACTTC.

Written as DNA, the CDR3 is TGTGCCAGCAGGAACAGCGCCGGGGAGCTGTTTTTT. This codes for CASRNSAGELFF. The rearrangement uses TRBV2 and TRBJ2-2; D gene uncertain. V was trimmed by 6 bases and J by 6 bases, leaving 8 bases between them. CDR3 length equals 12 residues. Germline-derived CDR1 and CDR2 are SNHLY and FYNNEI.

The chain has TRBV6-2 or TRBV6-3 and TRBJ2-7; the match to TRBD2 covers 9 bases. V shed 5 bases and J 1 base; nucleotides not matched to a gene: 9. CDR3 length: 16 amino acids. The germline gives CDR1 MNHEY, CDR2 SVGEGT. The CDR3 DNA reads TGTGCCAGCAGTCAACTAGCGGGCCCAATATCCTACGAGCAGTACTTC. Its translation is CASSQLAGPISYEQYF.

This clone was seen only a few times. The sample contains more than one DNA sequence encoding this CDR3. The rearrangement links TRBV25-1 to TRBJ1-4; 8 bases are shared with TRBD1. V dropped 3 bases and J dropped 3; count of bases not matched to a gene: 0. Germline CDR1 is MGHDK and CDR2 is SYGVNS. There are 14 residues in the CDR3. The CDR3 nucleotides read TGTGCCAGCAGTGAGACAGGGGCTAATGAAAAACTGTTTTTT. Translated, it gives CASSETGANEKLFF.

This clone showed up just a few times. V and J are TRBV12-3 or TRBV12-4 and TRBJ2-7; 10 bases match TRBD1. The ends lost 5 bases at V and 5 bases at J; junction bases unmatched: 3. This CDR3 is built from 13 residues. The CDR3 here is CASSTTGGHEQYF. The CDR3 DNA sequence: TGTGCCAGCAGTACGACAGGGGGCCACGAGCAGTACTTC.

The chain is built from TRBV24-1 and TRBJ2-7; the D gene could be TRBD1 or TRBD2 (6 bases each). Germline V gene data show CDR1 as KGHDR and CDR2 as SFDVKD. The CDR3 loop spans 15 amino acids. Trimming took 4 bases from V and 9 from J, leaving 21 bases between them. The CDR3 nucleotides are TGTGCCACCAGTGACCCGGGGGTAGGGGGGATAAGGCAGTACTTC. Protein sequence: CATSDPGVGGIRQYF.

The chain employs TRBV15 and TRBJ1-3; D gene ambiguous. The V gene's germline CDR1 is LNHNV and CDR2 YYDKDF (reference sequence). Deletions cut 0 bases from V and 0 bases from J, with 6 bases between. The CDR3 contains 15 residues. The CDR3 sequence is CATSRDPGSGNTIYF. In DNA, the CDR3 is TGTGCCACCAGCAGAGATCCGGGCTCTGGAAACACCATATATTTT. The variable domain in full, with the rest retrieved from reference TRBV15 and TRBJ1-3, is DAMVIQNPRYQVTQFGKPVTLSCSQTLNHNVMYWYQQKSSQAPKLLFHYYDKDFNNEADTPDNFQSRRPNTSFCFLDIRSPGLGDTAMYLCATSRDPGSGNTIYFGEGSWLTVV.

This clone was seen once. This sequence joins TRBV12-3 or TRBV12-4 and TRBJ2-7; no clear D gene. Trimming shortened V by 3 bases and J by 6 bases, and 6 bases separated the two germline ends. This CDR3 region has 11 residues. In DNA form, the CDR3 reads TGTGCCAGCAGTTTTCGTGGCGAGCAGTACTTC. It translates to CASSFRGEQYF.

The chain joins TRBV7-2 to TRBJ1-2; D not certain. CDR3 size: 15 residues. Germline loops: CDR1 SGHTA, CDR2 FQGNSA. The V end lost 5 bases, the J end lost 0 bases, and 13 bases lay between the germline ends. CDR3 in DNA: TGTGCCAGCAGCGAAGGCCGCACGACTAACTATGGCTACACCTTC. Translated: CASSEGRTTNYGYTF.

This chain links TRBV11-2 with TRBJ2-1; D call uncertain. V dropped 4 bases and J dropped 14 bases, with 18 bases sitting between them. The CDR3 sequence is 13 residues long. Germline lookup yields CDR1 SGHAT and CDR2 FQNNGV. The CDR3 DNA is TGTGCCAGCAGCTCTTACTTTGGTACCCTGGAGTTCTTC. Translated: CASSSYFGTLEFF.

V and J are TRBV6-2 or TRBV6-3 and TRBJ2-7; the D is unclear. Trimming took 5 bases from V and 4 from J, leaving 18 bases between them. The CDR3 is made up of 15 amino acids. The germline V gene encodes CDR1 MNHEY and CDR2 SVGEGT. The CDR3: CASSLLSPRPYEQYF. CDR3 nucleotide sequence: TGTGCCAGCAGTCTCCTCAGCCCAAGGCCTTACGAGCAGTACTTC.

This clone was found once. The rearrangement links TRBV24-1 to TRBJ2-3, with a possible D match to TRBD1 (6 bases). In germline, CDR1 is KGHDR, CDR2 SFDVKD. V was pared by 4 bases and J by 4 bases, with 8 bases between. There are 13 residues in the CDR3. The CDR3, as DNA: TGTGCCACCAGTGAGGGACACCCAGATACGCAGTATTTT. It translates to CATSEGHPDTQYF.

Notes on this clone: Other DNA sequences of this sample code for an identical CDR3. The rearrangement joins TRBV14 to TRBJ2-7; 7 positions agree with TRBD1. CDR3 length: 13 residues. The V gene's germline CDR1 is SGHDN and CDR2 FVKESK. V lost 1 base and J lost 4; bases outside the gene matches: 1. The CDR3 bases are TGTGCCAGCAGCCAAGTCAGGGGGTACGAGCAGTACTTC. Amino acids: CASSQVRGYEQYF.

The CDR3 is CASSLVPDRAYYGYTF. The CDR3 region has the DNA TGTGCCAGCAGCTTAGTTCCAGACAGGGCATACTATGGCTACACCTTC. The chain has TRBV11-2 and TRBJ1-2, with 7 bases aligning to TRBD1. CDR3 size: 16 residues. J was trimmed by 3 bases and V by 1 base; bases with no gene match: 8. CDR1 is SGHAT, CDR2 FQNNGV, per germline.

The chain recombines TRBV19 with TRBJ2-5; D assignment may be TRBD1 or TRBD2 (5 bases each). The CDR3 length is 13 residues. Trimming left V 1 base short and J 5 bases short, with 8 bases between. From germline, CDR1 is LNHDA and CDR2 SQIVND (reference sequence). The CDR3 region is CASSIGGLETQYF. Here the CDR3 DNA reads TGTGCCAGTAGTATAGGGGGGTTGGAGACCCAGTACTTC.

The gene calls are TRBV5-1 and TRBJ1-1; 7 bases are shared with TRBD1. V lost 3 bases, J lost 4 bases, and 3 bases stayed unmatched. The CDR3 has 13 residues. CDR1 is SGHRS and CDR2 is YFSETQ in the germline V gene. CDR3 in amino acids: CASSYQGGTEAFF. DNA of the CDR3: TGCGCCAGCAGCTACCAGGGGGGCACTGAAGCTTTCTTT.

V gene TRBV20-1 combines with J gene TRBJ1-1, with TRBD1 matching over 8 bases. The CDR3 sequence is 15 residues long. J gave up 0 bases and V 3 bases, and 6 bases lay outside the gene matches. Germline assignment: CDR1 DFQATT and CDR2 SNEGSKA (reference sequence). Here the CDR3 reads CSASPNRGMNTEAFF. CDR3 sequence (DNA): TGCAGTGCTAGTCCCAACAGGGGGATGAACACTGAAGCTTTCTTT.

The chain is built from TRBV4-3 and TRBJ2-7; possible D gene TRBD2, 5 bases. With 0 bases removed from V and 2 bases from J, the gap between germline ends came to 11 bases. The germline CDR1 and CDR2 sequences are LGHNA and YSLEER. The length of the CDR3 is 15 residues. The CDR3 coding sequence is TGCGCCAGCAGCCAAGAACGGGGAAGAACCTACGAGCAGTACTTC. It encodes CASSQERGRTYEQYF.

The chain recombines TRBV7-2 with TRBJ2-1; D is undetermined. The length of the CDR3 is 12 residues. V was clipped by 2 bases and J by 4 bases, with 3 bases between them. Germline V gives CDR1 SGHTA, CDR2 FQGNSA. CDR3 nucleotides: TGTGCCAGCAGCTTACGTTACAATGAGCAGTTCTTC. Translated, it gives CASSLRYNEQFF.

This clone was seen a single time. The chain carries TRBV27 and TRBJ2-7, with 9 bases identical to TRBD2. The CDR3 is 16 residues long. The germline CDR1 and CDR2 sequences are MNHEY and SMNVEV (reference sequence). J lost 5 bases, V lost 1 base, and 9 bases had no gene match. The CDR3 sequence is CASSLFAGGQVHEQYF. DNA for the CDR3: TGTGCCAGCAGTTTATTTGCGGGAGGGCAAGTCCACGAGCAGTACTTC.

This clone came up once. The chain employs TRBV5-5 and TRBJ2-7; D remains ambiguous. Germline-derived CDR1 and CDR2 are SGHKS and YYEKEE (reference sequence). V dropped 0 bases and J dropped 0 bases, with 10 bases sitting between them. The CDR3 sequence is 15 residues long. The CDR3 loop is CASSLVGLSSYEQYF. The CDR3 region has the DNA TGTGCCAGCAGCTTGGTAGGGCTCAGCTCCTACGAGCAGTACTTC.

This clone was counted once. The chain has TRBV18 and TRBJ1-4; D possibly corresponds to TRBD1 (5 bases). The CDR3 covers 12 residues. V was shortened by 1 base and J by 15 bases, with 12 bases between the two germline ends. CDR1 KGHSH and CDR2 LQKENI come from the germline V gene. In nucleotides, the CDR3 is TGTGCCAGCTCACCACGGGACCCTACTTTGTTTTTT. It is translated as CASSPRDPTLFF.

As DNA, the CDR3 is TGTGCCAGCAGTGAGCGATTGGGGACAGGAGAAAGTTTTAGCAATCAGCCCCAGCATTTT. Amino acids: CASSERLGTGESFSNQPQHF. This chain uses TRBV6-1 with TRBJ1-5, with 8 nucleotides matching TRBD1. This CDR3 comprises 20 residues. Per the germline V gene, CDR1 is MNHNS and CDR2 is SASEGT. The junction had 16 bases not matched to a gene; V was cut back by 3 bases and J by 0 bases.

A single count supports this clone. The chain joins TRBV6-6 to TRBJ1-5; maybe TRBD1 (5 bases). The germline V and J ends were trimmed by 5 bases and 5 bases, with 13 bases remaining between them. Looked up from germline, CDR1 is MNHNY and CDR2 is SVGAGI (reference sequence). The CDR3 consists of 14 residues. The CDR3 is CASSPQDIYQPQHF. The CDR3 region has the DNA TGTGCCAGCAGTCCCCAGGACATCTATCAGCCCCAGCATTTT.

CDR3 loop: CASSPGQGVSNQPQHF. CDR3 nucleotide sequence: TGTGCCAGCAGTCCGGGACAGGGGGTTAGCAATCAGCCCCAGCATTTT. This sequence joins TRBV6-2 or TRBV6-3 and TRBJ1-5; 11 bases are a match to TRBD1. The CDR3 is 16 amino acids. CDR1 is MNHEY and CDR2 is SVGEGT in the germline V gene. Losses at the gene ends were 5 bases for V and 0 bases for J; bases not matched to a gene: 3.

In this sample, this clone turned up once. The gene calls are TRBV20-1 and TRBJ2-2; TRBD1 matches 7 bases. Germline V gene data show CDR1 as DFQATT and CDR2 as SNEGSKA (reference sequence). The junction had 7 bases not matched to a gene; V was cut back by 3 bases and J by 3 bases. The CDR3 contains 15 residues. The CDR3: CSASRTGGDTGELFF. CDR3 coding DNA: TGCAGTGCTAGTCGGACAGGTGGGGACACCGGGGAGCTGTTTTTT.

This clone has just a few counts. The V call is TRBV4-2, the J call TRBJ2-3, with TRBD2 identical over 9 bases. The germline V gene encodes CDR1 LGHNA and CDR2 YNFKEQ. Trimming cost V 0 bases and J 6 bases; bases outside gene matches: 4. The CDR3 loop spans 15 amino acids. The CDR3 DNA follows: TGTGCCAGCAGCCAAGATCAACTAGCGGGTGATACGCAGTATTTT. Protein: CASSQDQLAGDTQYF.